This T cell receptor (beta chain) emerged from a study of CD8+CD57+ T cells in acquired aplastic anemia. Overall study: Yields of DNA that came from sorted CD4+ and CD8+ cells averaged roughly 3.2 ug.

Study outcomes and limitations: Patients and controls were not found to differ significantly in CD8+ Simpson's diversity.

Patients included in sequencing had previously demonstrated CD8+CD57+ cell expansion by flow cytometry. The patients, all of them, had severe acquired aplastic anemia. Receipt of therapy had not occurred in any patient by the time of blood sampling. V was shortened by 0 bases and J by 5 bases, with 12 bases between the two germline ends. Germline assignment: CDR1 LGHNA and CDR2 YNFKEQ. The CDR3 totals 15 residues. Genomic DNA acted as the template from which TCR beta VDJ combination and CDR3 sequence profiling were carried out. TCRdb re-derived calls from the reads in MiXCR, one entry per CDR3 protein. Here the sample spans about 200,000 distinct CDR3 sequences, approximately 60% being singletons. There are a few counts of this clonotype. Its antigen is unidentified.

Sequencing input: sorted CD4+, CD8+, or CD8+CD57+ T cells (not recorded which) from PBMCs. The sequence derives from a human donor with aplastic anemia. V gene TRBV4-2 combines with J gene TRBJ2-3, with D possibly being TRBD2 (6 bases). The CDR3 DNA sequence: TGTGCCAGCAGCCAAGATAGGCGGGGAATAGATACGCAGTATTTT. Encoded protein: CASSQDRRGIDTQYF.